This TCR beta chain is drawn from a study of T cell repertoires in cytomegalovirus infection. Findings of the study overall: What dominated the ex vivo response were HLA-C-restricted CMV-specific TCR beta clonotypes.

The CDR3 extends over 15 amino acids. V shed 4 bases and J 4 bases; nucleotides not matched to a gene: 9. The germline CDR1 and CDR2 sequences are SGHNT and YYREEE (reference sequence). TCRdb called the reads again in MiXCR, with one record for every CDR3 protein. The sample lists 85,000 to 120,000 distinct CDR3 sequences, more than 15% occurring once. As regards this clonotype: No antigen is known for it.

This receptor was taken from a human donor in good health (CMV status not recorded). Some clones in this sample may be carry-over from other donors' samples. The chain carries TRBV5-4 and TRBJ1-1, with 8 positions matching TRBD1. The sample comprised PBMCs. CDR3 DNA sequence: TGTGCCAGCAGCAAGGACAGGGCCACGACCACTGAAGCTTTCTTT. Its protein product is CASSKDRATTTEAFF.